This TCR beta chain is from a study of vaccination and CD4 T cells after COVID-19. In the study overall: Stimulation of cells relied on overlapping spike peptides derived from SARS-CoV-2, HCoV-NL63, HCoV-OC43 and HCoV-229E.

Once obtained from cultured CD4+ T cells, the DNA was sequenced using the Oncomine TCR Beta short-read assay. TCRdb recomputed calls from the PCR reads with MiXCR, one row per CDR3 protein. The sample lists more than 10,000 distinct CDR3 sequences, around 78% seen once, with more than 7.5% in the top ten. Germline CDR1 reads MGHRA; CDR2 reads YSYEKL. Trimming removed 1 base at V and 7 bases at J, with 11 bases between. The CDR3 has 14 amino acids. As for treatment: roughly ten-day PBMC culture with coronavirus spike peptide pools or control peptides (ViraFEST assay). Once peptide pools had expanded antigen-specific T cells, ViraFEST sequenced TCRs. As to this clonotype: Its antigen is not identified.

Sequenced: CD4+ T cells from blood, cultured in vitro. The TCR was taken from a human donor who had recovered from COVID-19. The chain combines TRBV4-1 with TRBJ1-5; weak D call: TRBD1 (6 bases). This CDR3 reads CASSQGPGEQPQHF. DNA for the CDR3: TGCGCCAGCAGCCAAGGCCCAGGGGAGCAGCCCCAGCATTTT.